The 25 T cell receptor beta chains presented below share a single source sample, sequenced in a study of cytomegalovirus exposure and HLA in healthy donors. PCR primers comprised 60 Vbeta and 13 Jbeta primers. Method: immunoSEQ multiplex PCR; TCRdb's copy keeps in-frame clones and lacks some. The sample yields about 160,000 clones, around 69% seen once. The sequenced sample was PBMCs. The receptors shown here come from a woman between 25 and 40 years old in good health and CMV-seronegative.

This clone is a singleton in its sample. The V and J genes are TRBV4-2 and TRBJ1-2; D is possibly TRBD1 (6 bases). Germline V gene lookup returns CDR1 LGHNA and CDR2 YNFKEQ. CDR3 length: 14 amino acids. V shed 5 bases and J shed 0 bases, with 10 bases lying between them. The CDR3 DNA sequence: TGTGCCAGCAGCTTCGGACAGACTAACTATGGCTACACCTTC. Encoded protein: CASSFGQTNYGYTF.

This rearrangement joins TRBV7-8 to TRBJ1-5, with a weak D call TRBD1 (5 bases). CDR1 is SGHVS and CDR2 is FQNEAQ in the germline V gene. The CDR3 consists of 16 residues. Trimming stripped 0 bases from V and 0 bases from J, with 9 bases between. The CDR3 region is CASSLARDYSNQPQHF. The CDR3 region has the DNA TGTGCCAGCAGCTTAGCCAGGGATTATAGCAATCAGCCCCAGCATTTT.

The chain joins TRBV28 to TRBJ1-5; D is perhaps TRBD1 (6 bases). CDR1 is MDHEN and CDR2 is SYDVKM in the germline V gene. V lost 6 bases and J lost 3, with 9 bases in between. The CDR3 length is 13 residues. The CDR3 DNA follows: TGTGCCAGCAGGACAGGCCACAATCAGCCCCAGCATTTT. It specifies CASRTGHNQPQHF.

Only one count was recorded for this clone. The chain uses TRBV19 and TRBJ2-1; D is undetermined. Germline CDR1 is LNHDA and CDR2 is SQIVND (reference sequence). V lost 7 bases and J lost 2, with 3 bases in between. CDR3 length equals 11 residues. The CDR3 nucleotides read TGTGCCAGTACGGCCTACAATGAGCAGTTCTTC. Amino acids: CASTAYNEQFF.

The rearrangement uses TRBV2 and TRBJ1-1; D not certain. Per the germline V gene, CDR1 is SNHLY and CDR2 is FYNNEI. Trimming pared 6 bases from V and 0 bases from J, leaving 5 bases between. CDR3 length: 12 residues. CDR3 DNA sequence: TGTGCCAGCAGAGCTATGAACACTGAAGCTTTCTTT. Its translation is CASRAMNTEAFF.

The chain joins TRBV18 to TRBJ2-1; D uncertain. V lost 4 bases and J lost 0, with 4 bases in between. This CDR3 comprises 13 residues. CDR1 and CDR2 from the germline V gene are KGHSH and LQKENI. In DNA form, the CDR3 reads TGTGCCAGCTCACTATTCTCCTACAATGAGCAGTTCTTC. Translation: CASSLFSYNEQFF.

The genes are TRBV9 and TRBJ2-2, with D hard to call. Germline values: CDR1 SGDLS, CDR2 YYNGEE. The CDR3 runs to 14 residues. Deletions cut 3 bases from V and 2 bases from J, with 8 bases between. CDR3 in DNA: TGTGCCAGCAGCGCCGCCGGTAACACCGGGGAGCTGTTTTTT. As protein: CASSAAGNTGELFF. The whole variable domain, remainder taken from reference TRBV9 and TRBJ2-2, is DSGVTQTPKHLITATGQRVTLRCSPRSGDLSVYWYQQSLDQGLQFLIQYYNGEERAKGNILERFSAQQFPDLHSELNLSSLELGDSALYFCASSAAGNTGELFFGEGSRLTVL.

V and J are TRBV6-5 and TRBJ2-1; 7 bases line up with TRBD1. The CDR3 sequence is 14 residues long. Germline CDR1 is MNHEY and CDR2 is SVGAGI. The V gene end was trimmed by 5 bases and the J gene end by 0 bases; junction bases not matched to a gene: 1. The CDR3 protein is CASSRDSSYNEQFF. Here the CDR3 DNA reads TGTGCCAGCAGTCGGGACAGCTCCTACAATGAGCAGTTCTTC.

The chain couples TRBV14 to TRBJ2-1; 9 nucleotides align to TRBD1. The ends lost 0 bases at V and 2 bases at J; junction bases unmatched: 5. Germline CDR1 is SGHDN and CDR2 is FVKESK. The CDR3 loop spans 17 amino acids. This chain's CDR3 is CASSQDQRTGAYNEQFF. The CDR3 DNA reads as TGTGCCAGCAGCCAAGATCAACGGACAGGGGCCTACAATGAGCAGTTCTTC. The full variable domain, with the rest looked up from reference TRBV14 and TRBJ2-1, is EAGVTQFPSHSVIEKGQTVTLRCDPISGHDNLYWYRRVMGKEIKFLLHFVKESKQDESGMPNNRFLAERTGGTYSTLKVQPAELEDSGVYFCASSQDQRTGAYNEQFFGPGTRLTVL.

V usage is TRBV9 and J usage is TRBJ2-7, with a tentative D call TRBD1 (5 bases). V was shortened by 0 bases and J by 3 bases, with 13 bases between the two germline ends. This CDR3 region has 15 residues. The germline CDR1 and CDR2 sequences are SGDLS and YYNGEE. CDR3 in amino acids: CASSVGQGNIYEQYF. CDR3 coding DNA: TGTGCCAGCAGCGTAGGGCAGGGCAACATCTACGAGCAGTACTTC.

The chain combines TRBV4-3 with TRBJ2-1; TRBD2 aligns across 10 bases. Per germline, CDR1 LGHNA and CDR2 YSLEER. The junction had 6 bases not matched to a gene; V was cut back by 3 bases and J by 4 bases. This CDR3 region has 16 residues. The CDR3 loop is CASSQDPGLAYNEQFF. CDR3 coding DNA: TGCGCCAGCAGCCAGGATCCGGGACTAGCGTACAATGAGCAGTTCTTC.

The chain links TRBV2 to TRBJ1-5, with 9 positions matching TRBD1. With V trimmed by 6 bases and J by 7 bases, 7 bases remained unmatched. This CDR3 has 14 residues. Looked up from germline, CDR1 is SNHLY and CDR2 is FYNNEI. The CDR3, as DNA: TGTGCCAGCAGCCTACAGGGGGCAAGGCAGCCCCAGCATTTT. Translation: CASSLQGARQPQHF.

The CDR3 loop is CASSPGWGGGTSYNEQFF. The CDR3, as DNA: TGTGCCAGCTCACCTGGTTGGGGCGGGGGCACCTCCTACAATGAGCAGTTCTTC. The rearrangement links TRBV18 to TRBJ2-1, with TRBD2 as a possible D gene (7 bases). V lost 3 bases, J lost 0 bases, and 18 bases lay in between. From germline, CDR1 is KGHSH and CDR2 LQKENI. The CDR3 spans 18 residues.

The gene calls are TRBV7-9 and TRBJ2-7; D is perhaps TRBD1 (7 bases). V dropped 2 bases and J dropped 3 bases, with 17 bases sitting between them. This CDR3 contains 16 residues. The germline V gene encodes CDR1 SEHNR and CDR2 FQNEAQ (reference sequence). The CDR3 DNA reads as TGTGCCAGCAGCTTATCAGAGGAGGGACAGATCTACGAGCAGTACTTC. It specifies CASSLSEEGQIYEQYF.

The CDR3 nucleotides are TGTGCCAGCAGCCTGCCAGGGAAGCCCCAGCATTTT. Amino acid sequence: CASSLPGKPQHF. The chain is built from TRBV28 and TRBJ1-5; perhaps TRBD1 as D (5 bases). Per the germline V gene, CDR1 is MDHEN and CDR2 is SYDVKM. Trimming shortened V by 6 bases and J by 8 bases, and 11 bases separated the two germline ends. CDR3 length: 12 amino acids.

This clone was counted only a few times. V is TRBV4-1 and J is TRBJ2-6; D remains ambiguous. CDR3 length equals 17 residues. Trimming cost V 0 bases and J 1 base, with 10 bases left between them. CDR1 and CDR2 from the germline V gene are MGHRA and YSYEKL. The CDR3 sequence is CASSQDQVTSGANVLTF. The CDR3 coding sequence is TGCGCCAGCAGCCAAGATCAGGTAACTTCTGGGGCCAACGTCCTGACTTTC.

The chain links TRBV6-6 to TRBJ2-6; a weak D match, TRBD2 (5 bases). Trimming pared 2 bases from V and 1 base from J, leaving 9 bases between. Germline V gene lookup returns CDR1 MNHNY and CDR2 SVGAGI (reference sequence). This CDR3 comprises 16 residues. The CDR3: CASSYNRGSGANVLTF. In nucleotides, the CDR3 is TGTGCCAGCAGTTACAACCGCGGGTCTGGGGCCAACGTCCTGACTTTC.

As DNA, the CDR3 is TGCGCCAGCAGCTTGGCCCTGGGCCGATCCTACGAGCAGTACTTC. It encodes CASSLALGRSYEQYF. This rearrangement joins TRBV5-1 to TRBJ2-7, with unresolved D. V was shortened by 0 bases and J by 1 base, with 11 bases between the two germline ends. This CDR3 is 15 amino acids long. CDR1 is SGHRS, CDR2 YFSETQ, per germline.

This chain joins TRBV2 and TRBJ2-2, with TRBD2 matching 8 bases. The CDR3 length is 14 residues. The ends lost 2 bases at V and 8 bases at J; junction bases unmatched: 4. Germline V CDR1 and CDR2: SNHLY, FYNNEI. The CDR3 DNA sequence: TGTGCCAGCAGTGAAACGGGACTAGGGGGGGAGCTGTTTTTT. Amino acids: CASSETGLGGELFF.

This clone has just a few counts. V and J are TRBV19 and TRBJ1-5; D not resolved. Trimming stripped 8 bases from V and 3 bases from J, with 8 bases between. Germline V gives CDR1 LNHDA, CDR2 SQIVND (reference sequence). CDR3 size: 12 residues. The CDR3 bases are TGTGCCAGTTCTTTTATCAATCAGCCCCAGCATTTT. It translates to CASSFINQPQHF.

This clone has more than one count but fewer than ten. The CDR3 nucleotides read TGCGCCAGCAGCCCGGGAAGGGCAGGGGCTGAAGCTTTCTTT. The encoded protein is CASSPGRAGAEAFF. V usage is TRBV5-1 and J usage is TRBJ1-1; tentative D call: TRBD1 (6 bases). Germline assignment: CDR1 SGHRS and CDR2 YFSETQ. Trimming left V 4 bases short and J 6 bases short, with 16 bases between. The CDR3 is 14 amino acids.

The chain has TRBV28 and TRBJ2-4; 7 bases map to TRBD1. Germline V gives CDR1 MDHEN, CDR2 SYDVKM. Losses at the gene ends were 5 bases for V and 8 bases for J; bases not matched to a gene: 15. This CDR3 region has 16 residues. CDR3 region: CASSTAWDSMSDIQYF. The CDR3 region has the DNA TGTGCCAGCAGTACCGCGTGGGACAGCATGTCGGACATTCAGTACTTC.

The chain combines TRBV12-5 with TRBJ2-1; tentative D call: TRBD2 (6 bases). With 7 bases removed from V and 6 bases from J, the gap between germline ends came to 13 bases. The germline gives CDR1 LGHNT, CDR2 FRNRAP. The CDR3 consists of 13 residues. In DNA, the CDR3 is TGTGCTAGTGCCCGCCTAGCGAGCAATGAGCAGTTCTTC. This gives the protein CASARLASNEQFF. Together with reference TRBV12-5 and TRBJ2-1, the CDR3 gives the full variable domain: DARVTQTPRHKVTEMGQEVTMRCQPILGHNTVFWYRQTMMQGLELLAYFRNRAPLDDSGMPKDRFSAEMPDATLATLKIQPSEPRDSAVYFCASARLASNEQFFGPGTRLTVL.

This clone was detected a few times. The V call is TRBV5-4, the J call TRBJ2-7; 12 nucleotides align to TRBD1. The CDR3 loop spans 15 amino acids. V trimming: 5 bases; J trimming: 3 bases; junction bases outside the gene matches: 6. The germline CDR1 and CDR2 sequences are SGHNT and YYREEE (reference sequence). In nucleotides, the CDR3 is TGTGCCAGCAGTGCCGGGACAGGGGGCATCTACGAGCAGTACTTC. Protein product: CASSAGTGGIYEQYF.

The rearrangement joins TRBV6-6 to TRBJ2-7, with TRBD1 matching over 7 bases. Trimming removed 10 bases from V and 0 bases from J; junction bases left unmatched: 6. Germline V gives CDR1 MNHNY, CDR2 SVGAGI (reference sequence). This CDR3 is 13 amino acids long. The CDR3 region has the DNA TGTGCCACTGAGGGACAGAGCTCCTACGAGCAGTACTTC. This encodes CATEGQSSYEQYF.